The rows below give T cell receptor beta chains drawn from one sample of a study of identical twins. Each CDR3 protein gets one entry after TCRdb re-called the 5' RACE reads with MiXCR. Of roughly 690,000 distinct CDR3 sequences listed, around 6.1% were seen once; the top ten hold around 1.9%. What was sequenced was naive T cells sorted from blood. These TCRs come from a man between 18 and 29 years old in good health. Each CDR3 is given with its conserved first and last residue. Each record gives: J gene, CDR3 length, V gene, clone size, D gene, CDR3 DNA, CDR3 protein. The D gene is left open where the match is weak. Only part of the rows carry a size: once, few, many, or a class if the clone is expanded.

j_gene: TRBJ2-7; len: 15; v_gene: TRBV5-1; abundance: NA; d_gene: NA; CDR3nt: TGCGCCAGCAGCTCTACAGTGGAGGGGCGGTACGAGCAGTACTTC; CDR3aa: CASSSTVEGRYEQYF
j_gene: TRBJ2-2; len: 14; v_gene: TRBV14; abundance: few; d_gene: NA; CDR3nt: TGTGCCAGCAGCCAAGATTTAGGAACCGGGGAGCTGTTTTTT; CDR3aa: CASSQDLGTGELFF
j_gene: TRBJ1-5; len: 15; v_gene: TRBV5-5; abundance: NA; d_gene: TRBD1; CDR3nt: TGTGCCAGCAGCCCGAATGACAGGGGCCATCAGCCCCAGCATTTT; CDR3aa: CASSPNDRGHQPQHF
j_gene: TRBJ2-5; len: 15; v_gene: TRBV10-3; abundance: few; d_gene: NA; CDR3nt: TGTGCCATCAGTGAGTCCACGGGGGTCCAAGAGACCCAGTACTTC; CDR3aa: CAISESTGVQETQYF
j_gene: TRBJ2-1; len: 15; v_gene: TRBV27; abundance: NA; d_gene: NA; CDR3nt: TGTGCCAGCAGTTTCCGCCCGGTGGGTAACAATGAGCAGTTCTTC; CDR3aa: CASSFRPVGNNEQFF
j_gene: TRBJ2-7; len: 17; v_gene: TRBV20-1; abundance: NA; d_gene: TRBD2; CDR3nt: TGCAGTGCTAGAGAAAATTATAGCGGGCGTACCTCCTACGAGCAGTACTTC; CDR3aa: CSARENYSGRTSYEQYF
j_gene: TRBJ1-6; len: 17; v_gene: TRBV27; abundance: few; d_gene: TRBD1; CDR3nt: TGTGCCAGCAGGGATGACAGGGCACCCTCCTATAATTCACCCCTCCACTTT; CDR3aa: CASRDDRAPSYNSPLHF
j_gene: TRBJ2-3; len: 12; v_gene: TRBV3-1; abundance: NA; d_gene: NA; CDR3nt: TGTGCCAGCAGCCAAGATCTGGCGACGCAGTATTTT; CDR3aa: CASSQDLATQYF
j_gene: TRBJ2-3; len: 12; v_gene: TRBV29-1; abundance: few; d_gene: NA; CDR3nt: TGCAGCGTTGAAAATGGCCCAGATACGCAGTATTTT; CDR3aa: CSVENGPDTQYF
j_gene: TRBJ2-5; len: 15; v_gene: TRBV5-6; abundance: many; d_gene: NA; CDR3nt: TGTGCCAGCAGCTTGGGCCGACCCCCCAAAGAGACCCAGTACTTC; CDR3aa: CASSLGRPPKETQYF
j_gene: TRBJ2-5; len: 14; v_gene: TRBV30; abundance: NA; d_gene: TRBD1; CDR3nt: TGTGCCTGGAGTGTACAGGGGCTACTGGAGACCCAGTACTTC; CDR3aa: CAWSVQGLLETQYF
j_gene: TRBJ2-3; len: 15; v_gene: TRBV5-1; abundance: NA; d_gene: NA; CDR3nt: TGCGCCAGCAGGACCGGGACTGCTGGGGGAGATACGCAGTATTTT; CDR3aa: CASRTGTAGGDTQYF
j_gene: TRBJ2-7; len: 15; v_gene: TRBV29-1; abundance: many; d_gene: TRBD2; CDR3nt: TGCAGCGTTGAATTCGAGGGTAGCGGGAGATACGAGCAGTACTTC; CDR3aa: CSVEFEGSGRYEQYF
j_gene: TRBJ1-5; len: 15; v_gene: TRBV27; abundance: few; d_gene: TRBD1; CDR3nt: TGTGCCAGCAGAGCTGGACAGGGAATGAATCAGCCCCAGCATTTT; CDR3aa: CASRAGQGMNQPQHF
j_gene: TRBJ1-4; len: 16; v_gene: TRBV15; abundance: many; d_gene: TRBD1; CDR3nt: TGTGCCACCAGCAGATCAGCTGGGACAGGGGGCGAAAAACTGTTTTTT; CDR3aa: CATSRSAGTGGEKLFF
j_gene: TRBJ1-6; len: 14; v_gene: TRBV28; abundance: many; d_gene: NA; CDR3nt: TGTGCCAGCAGTTTCACCGCCCAAAATTCACCCCTCCACTTT; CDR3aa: CASSFTAQNSPLHF
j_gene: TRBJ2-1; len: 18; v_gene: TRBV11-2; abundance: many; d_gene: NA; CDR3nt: TGTGCCAGCAGCTTACGGAAGGACATTAACAGGGCTATGGATGAGCAGTTCTTC; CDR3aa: CASSLRKDINRAMDEQFF
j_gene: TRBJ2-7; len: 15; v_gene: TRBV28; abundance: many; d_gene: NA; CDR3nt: TGTGCCAGCGGTACCGGCGCGCCATTACCCTACGAGCAGTACTTC; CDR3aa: CASGTGAPLPYEQYF
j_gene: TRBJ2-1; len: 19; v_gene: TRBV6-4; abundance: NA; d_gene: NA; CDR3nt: TGTGCCAGCAGTGACCTTCTTTCTAGCGCTGAGAGCTCCTACAATGAGCAGTTCTTC; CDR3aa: CASSDLLSSAESSYNEQFF
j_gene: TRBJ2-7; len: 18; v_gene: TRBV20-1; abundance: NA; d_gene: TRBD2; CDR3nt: TGCAGTGCTAGAGAACCCCCCCGGACTAGCGGGATGGGCTACGAGCAGTACTTC; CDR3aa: CSAREPPRTSGMGYEQYF
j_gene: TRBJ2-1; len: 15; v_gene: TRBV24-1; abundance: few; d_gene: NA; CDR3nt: TGTGCCACCAGTGATCACAGGTTCGCCTACAATGAGCAGTTCTTC; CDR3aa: CATSDHRFAYNEQFF
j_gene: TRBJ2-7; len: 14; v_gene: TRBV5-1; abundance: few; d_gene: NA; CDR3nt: TGCGCCAGCAGCGGGGGGACCAATATGGGCGAGCAGTACTTC; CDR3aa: CASSGGTNMGEQYF
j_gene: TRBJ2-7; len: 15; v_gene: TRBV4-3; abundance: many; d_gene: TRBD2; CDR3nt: TGCGCCAGCAGCCAAAGGACTAGCGGGAGCTACGAGCAGTACTTC; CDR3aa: CASSQRTSGSYEQYF
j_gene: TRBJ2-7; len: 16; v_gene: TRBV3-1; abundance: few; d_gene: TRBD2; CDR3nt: TGTGCCAGCAGCCAAGAATTGGGACTAGCGGCCTACGAGCAGTACTTC; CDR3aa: CASSQELGLAAYEQYF
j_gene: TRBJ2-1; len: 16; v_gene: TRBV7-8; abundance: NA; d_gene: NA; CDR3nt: TGTGCCAGCAGCTTAGTGGTCTGGGGCATCTACAATGAGCAGTTCTTC; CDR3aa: CASSLVVWGIYNEQFF
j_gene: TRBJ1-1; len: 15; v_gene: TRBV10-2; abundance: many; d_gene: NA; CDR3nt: TGCGCCAGTAAGTGGGGTGGATTCCGGAACACTGAAGCTTTCTTT; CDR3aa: CASKWGGFRNTEAFF
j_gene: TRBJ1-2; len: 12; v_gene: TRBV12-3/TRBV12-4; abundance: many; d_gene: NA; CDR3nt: TGTGCCAGCACCGAGGGATTCTATGGCTACACCTTC; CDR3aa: CASTEGFYGYTF
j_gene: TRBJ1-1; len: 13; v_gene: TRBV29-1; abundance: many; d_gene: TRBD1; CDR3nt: TGCAGCACCCGGGACAGGAGCCCGTTTGAGGCTTTCTTT; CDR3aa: CSTRDRSPFEAFF
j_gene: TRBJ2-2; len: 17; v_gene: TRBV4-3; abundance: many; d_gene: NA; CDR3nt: TGCGCCAGCAGCCGGGGGCAAACCAACGCGAACACCGGGGAGCTGTTTTTT; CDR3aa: CASSRGQTNANTGELFF
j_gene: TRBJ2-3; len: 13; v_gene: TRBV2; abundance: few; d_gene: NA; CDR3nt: TGTGCCAGCTTCTTGGGGACTCCAGATACGCAGTATTTT; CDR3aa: CASFLGTPDTQYF
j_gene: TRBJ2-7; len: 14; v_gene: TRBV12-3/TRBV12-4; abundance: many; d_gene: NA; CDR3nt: TGTGCCAGCAGTTCAGCCCACAGGGTCGACGAGCAGTACTTC; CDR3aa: CASSSAHRVDEQYF
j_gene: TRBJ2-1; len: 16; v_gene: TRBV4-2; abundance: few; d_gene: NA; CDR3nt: TGTGCCAGCAGCCTTGGCGGCCACGGGCGATTTAATGAGCAGTTCTTC; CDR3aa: CASSLGGHGRFNEQFF
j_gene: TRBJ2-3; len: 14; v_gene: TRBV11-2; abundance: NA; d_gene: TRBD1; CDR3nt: TGTGCCAGCACCCTGGGACAGCCAACAGATACGCAGTATTTT; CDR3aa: CASTLGQPTDTQYF
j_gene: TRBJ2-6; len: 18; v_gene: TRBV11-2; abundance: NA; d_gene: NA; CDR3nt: TGTGCCAGCAGCTTAGTCAGGACTGACGGTGCTGGGGCCAACGTCCTGACTTTC; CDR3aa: CASSLVRTDGAGANVLTF
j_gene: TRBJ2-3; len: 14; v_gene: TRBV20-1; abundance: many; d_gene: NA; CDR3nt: TGCAGTGCTAGAGGACTAGGAAACACAGATACGCAGTATTTT; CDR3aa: CSARGLGNTDTQYF
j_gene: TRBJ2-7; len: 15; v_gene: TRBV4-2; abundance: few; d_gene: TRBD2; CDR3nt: TGTGCCAGCAGTTCCCAAGCGGGGAACTCCTACGAGCAGTACTTC; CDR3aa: CASSSQAGNSYEQYF
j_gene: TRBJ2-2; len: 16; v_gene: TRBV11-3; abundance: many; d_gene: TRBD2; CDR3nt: TGTGCCAGCAGCTTAGTCCTAGCGGGAGTGAACGGGGAGCTGTTTTTT; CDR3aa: CASSLVLAGVNGELFF
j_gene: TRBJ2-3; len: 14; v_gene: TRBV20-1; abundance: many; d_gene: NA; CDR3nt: TGCAGTCAGTTGCCGGGACAAAACACAGATACGCAGTATTTT; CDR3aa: CSQLPGQNTDTQYF
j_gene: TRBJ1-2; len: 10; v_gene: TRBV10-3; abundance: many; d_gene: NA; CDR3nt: TGTGCCATCGGCGAGGATGGCTACACCTTC; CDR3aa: CAIGEDGYTF
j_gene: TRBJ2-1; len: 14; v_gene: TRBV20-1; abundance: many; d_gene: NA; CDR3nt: TGCAGTGCTAGAGCCTGGGACGGAGACAATGAGCAGTTCTTC; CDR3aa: CSARAWDGDNEQFF
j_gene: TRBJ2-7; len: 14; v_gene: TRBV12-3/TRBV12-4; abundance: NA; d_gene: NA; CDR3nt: TGTGCCAGCAGTTTTGACGGCGGACCGTACGAGCAGTACTTC; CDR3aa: CASSFDGGPYEQYF
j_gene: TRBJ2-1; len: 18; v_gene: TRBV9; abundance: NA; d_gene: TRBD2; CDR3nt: TGTGCCAGCAGCCCCCGGGGGAAACTAGCGGACCCCTACAATGAGCAGTTCTTC; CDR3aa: CASSPRGKLADPYNEQFF
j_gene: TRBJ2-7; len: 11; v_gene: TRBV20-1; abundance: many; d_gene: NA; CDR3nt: TGCAGCGCGACTGGAACCTACGAGCAGTACTTC; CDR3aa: CSATGTYEQYF
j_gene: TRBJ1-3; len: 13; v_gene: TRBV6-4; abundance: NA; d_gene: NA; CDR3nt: TGTGCCAGCAGTGACGGCCTCGGAAACACCATATATTTT; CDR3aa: CASSDGLGNTIYF
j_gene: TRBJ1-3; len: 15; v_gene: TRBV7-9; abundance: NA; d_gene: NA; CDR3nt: TGTGCCAGCAGTCCTAGGAAGGGGACTGGAAACACCATATATTTT; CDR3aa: CASSPRKGTGNTIYF
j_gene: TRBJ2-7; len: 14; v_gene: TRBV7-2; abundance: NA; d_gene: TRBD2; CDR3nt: TGTGCCAGCAGCTCAAGCGGGAGTATCAACGAGCAGTACTTC; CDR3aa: CASSSSGSINEQYF
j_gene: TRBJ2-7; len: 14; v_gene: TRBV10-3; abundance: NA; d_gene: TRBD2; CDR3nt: TGTGCCATCAGTCCCGGGACTAGCGGTGGAACTACGTGGTTC; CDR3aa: CAISPGTSGGTTWF
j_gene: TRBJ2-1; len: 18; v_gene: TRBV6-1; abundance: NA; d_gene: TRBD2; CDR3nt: TGTGCCAGCAGTCGTCGTGGCGGGAGGGCCATCAGAGACAATGAGCAGTTCTTC; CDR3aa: CASSRRGGRAIRDNEQFF
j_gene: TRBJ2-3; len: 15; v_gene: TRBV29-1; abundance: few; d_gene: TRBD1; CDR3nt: TGCAGCGTTGAATTTGGCAGGGGGCAGGCAGATACGCAGTATTTT; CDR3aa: CSVEFGRGQADTQYF
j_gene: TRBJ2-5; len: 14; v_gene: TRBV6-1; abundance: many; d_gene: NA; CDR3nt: TGTGCCAGCAGAACGGCAGGGGGAGGAGAGACCCAGTACTTC; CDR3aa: CASRTAGGGETQYF
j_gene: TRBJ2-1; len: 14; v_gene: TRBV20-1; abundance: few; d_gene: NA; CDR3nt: TGCAGTGCCGGGCGCCCTAGCTCCTACAATGAGCAGTTCTTC; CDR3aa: CSAGRPSSYNEQFF
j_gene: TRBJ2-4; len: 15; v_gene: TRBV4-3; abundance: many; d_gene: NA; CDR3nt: TGCGCCAGCAGCCCTGCTTTGGAAGCCAAAAACATTCAGTACTTC; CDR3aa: CASSPALEAKNIQYF
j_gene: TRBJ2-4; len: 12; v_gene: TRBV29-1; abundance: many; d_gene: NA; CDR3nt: TGCAGCGTTGTGGGCAGCGAAAACATTCAGTACTTC; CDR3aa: CSVVGSENIQYF
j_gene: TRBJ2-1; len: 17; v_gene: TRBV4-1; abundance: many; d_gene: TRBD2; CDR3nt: TGCGCCAGCAGCCAAGTTGGGACTAGCGGGAAGATCCGCCGTTCGTTCTTC; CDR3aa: CASSQVGTSGKIRRSFF